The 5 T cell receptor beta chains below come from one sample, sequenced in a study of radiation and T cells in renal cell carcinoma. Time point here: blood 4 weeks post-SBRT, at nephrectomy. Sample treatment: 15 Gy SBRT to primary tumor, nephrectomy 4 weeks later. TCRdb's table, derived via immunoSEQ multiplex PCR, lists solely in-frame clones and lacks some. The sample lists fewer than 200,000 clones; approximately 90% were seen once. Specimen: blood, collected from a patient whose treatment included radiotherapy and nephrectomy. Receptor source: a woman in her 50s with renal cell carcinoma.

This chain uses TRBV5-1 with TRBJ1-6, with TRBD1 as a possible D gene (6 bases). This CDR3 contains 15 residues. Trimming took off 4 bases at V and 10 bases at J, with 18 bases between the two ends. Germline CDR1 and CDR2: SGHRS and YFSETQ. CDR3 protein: CASSLEGGGLSPLHF. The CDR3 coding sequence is TGCGCCAGCAGCCTGGAGGGGGGGGGCCTCTCACCCCTCCACTTT.

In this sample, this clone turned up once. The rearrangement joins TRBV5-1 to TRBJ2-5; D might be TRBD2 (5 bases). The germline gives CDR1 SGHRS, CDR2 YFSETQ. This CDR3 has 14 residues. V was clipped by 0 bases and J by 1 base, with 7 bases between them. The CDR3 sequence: CASSLGGSQETQYF. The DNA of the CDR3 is TGCGCCAGCAGCTTGGGCGGGTCCCAAGAGACCCAGTACTTC.

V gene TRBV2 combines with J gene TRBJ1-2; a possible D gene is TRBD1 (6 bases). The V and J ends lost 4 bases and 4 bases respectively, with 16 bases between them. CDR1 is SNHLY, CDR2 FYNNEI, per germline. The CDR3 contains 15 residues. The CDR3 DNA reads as TGTGCCAGCAGTGGGGCAGGGGTACGGAGCTATGGCTACACCTTC. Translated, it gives CASSGAGVRSYGYTF.

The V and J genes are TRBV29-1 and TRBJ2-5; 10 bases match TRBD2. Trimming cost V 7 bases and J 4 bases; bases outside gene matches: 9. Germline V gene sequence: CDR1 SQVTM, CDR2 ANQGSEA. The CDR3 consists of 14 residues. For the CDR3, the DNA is TGCAGCGCACGGCGGAGCGGGAGGGGAGAGACCCAGTACTTC. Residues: CSARRSGRGETQYF. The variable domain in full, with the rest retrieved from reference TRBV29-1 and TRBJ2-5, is SAVISQKPSRDICQRGTSLTIQCQVDSQVTMMFWYRQQPGQSLTLIATANQGSEATYESGFVIDKFPISRPNLTFSTLTVSNMSPEDSSIYLCSARRSGRGETQYFGPGTRLLVL.

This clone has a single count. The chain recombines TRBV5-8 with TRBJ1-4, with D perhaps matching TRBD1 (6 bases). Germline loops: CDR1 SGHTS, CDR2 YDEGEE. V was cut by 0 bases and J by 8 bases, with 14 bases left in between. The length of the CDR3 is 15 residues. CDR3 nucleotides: TGTGCCAGCAGCTTGGCCCCGGGGGCAGGGGAAAAACTGTTTTTT. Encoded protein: CASSLAPGAGEKLFF.